This T cell receptor beta chain stems from a study of cytomegalovirus exposure and HLA in healthy donors. The overall study: Membership in the Caucasian-associated ancestry cluster was found for around four fifths of nearly 400 genotyped donors.

This PCR relied on a set of 60 Vbeta primers and 13 Jbeta primers. Sequenced by immunoSEQ multiplex PCR; TCRdb stores in-frame clones only, minus some. The data contain 70,000 to 95,000 clones, 70% to 90% of them singletons. General study findings and limits: In a later analysis, HLA-C alleles had the fewest associated TCRs, DRB1 alleles the most.

The CDR3 consists of 16 residues. Germline values: CDR1 SGHRS, CDR2 YFSETQ. V was shortened by 4 bases and J by 1 base, with 17 bases between the two germline ends. In the case of this clone: Its antigen is currently unknown.

The sequencing sample was made of PBMCs. The receptor was derived from a woman aged 18-30 years in good health and CMV-seropositive. The chain carries TRBV5-1 and TRBJ1-1; D is perhaps TRBD1 (5 bases). The CDR3 region is CASSDGTQVENTEAFF. CDR3 bases: TGCGCCAGCAGCGACGGGACTCAAGTCGAGAACACTGAAGCTTTCTTT.